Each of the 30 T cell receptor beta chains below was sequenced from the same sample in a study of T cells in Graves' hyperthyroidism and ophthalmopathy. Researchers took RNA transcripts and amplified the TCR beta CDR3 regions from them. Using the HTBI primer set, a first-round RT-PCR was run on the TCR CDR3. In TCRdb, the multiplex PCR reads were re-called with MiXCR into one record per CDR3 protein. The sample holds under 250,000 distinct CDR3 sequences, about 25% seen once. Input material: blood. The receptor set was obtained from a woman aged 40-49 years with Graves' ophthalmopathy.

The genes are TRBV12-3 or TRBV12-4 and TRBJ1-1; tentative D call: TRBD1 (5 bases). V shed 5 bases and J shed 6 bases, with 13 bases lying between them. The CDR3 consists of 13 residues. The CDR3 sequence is CASSIGVWAEAFF. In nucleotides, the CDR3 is TGTGCCAGCAGTATAGGGGTGTGGGCTGAAGCTTTCTTT.

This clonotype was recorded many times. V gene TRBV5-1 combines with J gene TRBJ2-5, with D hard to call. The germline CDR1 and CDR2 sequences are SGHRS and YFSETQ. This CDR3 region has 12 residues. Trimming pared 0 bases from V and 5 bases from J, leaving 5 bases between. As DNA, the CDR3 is TGCGCCAGCAGCTTGGTGGAGGAGACCCAGTACTTC. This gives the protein CASSLVEETQYF. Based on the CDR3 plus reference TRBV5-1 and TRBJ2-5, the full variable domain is KAGVTQTPRYLIKTRGQQVTLSCSPISGHRSVSWYQQTPGQGLQFLFEYFSETQRNKGNFPGRFSGRQFSNSRSEMNVSTLELGDSALYLCASSLVEETQYFGPGTRLLVL.

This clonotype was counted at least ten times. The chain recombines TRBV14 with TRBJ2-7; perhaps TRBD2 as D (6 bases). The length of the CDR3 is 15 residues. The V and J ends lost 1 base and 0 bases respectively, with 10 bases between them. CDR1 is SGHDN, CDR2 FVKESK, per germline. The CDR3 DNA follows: TGTGCCAGCAGCCAAGGCGACGGGAGCTCCTACGAGCAGTACTTC. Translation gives CASSQGDGSSYEQYF.

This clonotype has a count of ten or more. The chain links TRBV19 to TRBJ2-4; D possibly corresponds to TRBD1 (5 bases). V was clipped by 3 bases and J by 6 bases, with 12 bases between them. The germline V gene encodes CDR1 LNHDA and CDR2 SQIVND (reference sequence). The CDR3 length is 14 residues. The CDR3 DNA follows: TGTGCCAGTAGTATTGGCCAGGGTGGAAACATTCAGTACTTC. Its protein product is CASSIGQGGNIQYF.

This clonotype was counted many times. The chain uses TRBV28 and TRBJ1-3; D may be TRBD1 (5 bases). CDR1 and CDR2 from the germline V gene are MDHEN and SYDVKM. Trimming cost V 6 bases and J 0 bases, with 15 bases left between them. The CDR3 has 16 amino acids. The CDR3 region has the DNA TGTGCCAGCAGACGACAGACCACTTTCTCTGGAAACACCATATATTTT. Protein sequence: CASRRQTTFSGNTIYF.

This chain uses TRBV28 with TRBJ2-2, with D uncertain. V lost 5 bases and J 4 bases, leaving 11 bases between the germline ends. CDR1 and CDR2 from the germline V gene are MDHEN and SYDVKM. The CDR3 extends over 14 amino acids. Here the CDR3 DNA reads TGTGCCAGCAGTGAAACGGGCTTCACCGGGGAGCTGTTTTTT. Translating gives CASSETGFTGELFF.

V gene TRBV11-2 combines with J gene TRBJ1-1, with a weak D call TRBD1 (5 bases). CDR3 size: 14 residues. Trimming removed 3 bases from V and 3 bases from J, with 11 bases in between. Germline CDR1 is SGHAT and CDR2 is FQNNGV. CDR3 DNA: TGTGCCAGCAGCTTCCCGGGGGTTGACACTGAAGCTTTCTTT. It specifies CASSFPGVDTEAFF.

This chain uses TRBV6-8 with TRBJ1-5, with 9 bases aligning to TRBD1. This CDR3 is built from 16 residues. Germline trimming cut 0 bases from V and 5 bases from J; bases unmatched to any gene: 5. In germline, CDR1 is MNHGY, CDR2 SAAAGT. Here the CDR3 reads CASSYSIGTGYQPQHF. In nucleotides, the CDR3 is TGTGCCAGCAGTTACTCGATCGGGACAGGGTATCAGCCCCAGCATTTT.

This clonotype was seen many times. The CDR3 nucleotides are TGTGCCACCAGCAGAGATAACACAGGGGGCTTCAGCGAGCAGTACTTC. Encoded protein: CATSRDNTGGFSEQYF. This chain uses TRBV15 with TRBJ2-7; 9 nucleotides line up with TRBD1. CDR3 length: 16 amino acids. Trimming removed 0 bases from V and 6 bases from J; junction bases left unmatched: 9. Germline V gene data show CDR1 as LNHNV and CDR2 as YYDKDF (reference sequence).

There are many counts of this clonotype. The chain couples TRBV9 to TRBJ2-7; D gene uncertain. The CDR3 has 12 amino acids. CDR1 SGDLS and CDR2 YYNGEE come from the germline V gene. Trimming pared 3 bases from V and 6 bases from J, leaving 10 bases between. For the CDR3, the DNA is TGTGCCAGCAGCGCTGGGTTGGGCGAGCAGTACTTC. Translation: CASSAGLGEQYF.

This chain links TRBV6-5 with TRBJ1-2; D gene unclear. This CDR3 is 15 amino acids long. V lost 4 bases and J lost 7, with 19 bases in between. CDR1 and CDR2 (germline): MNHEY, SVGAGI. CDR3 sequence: CASSLLNAVSPGYTF. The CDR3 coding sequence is TGTGCCAGCAGTTTATTAAACGCAGTCTCTCCTGGCTACACCTTC.

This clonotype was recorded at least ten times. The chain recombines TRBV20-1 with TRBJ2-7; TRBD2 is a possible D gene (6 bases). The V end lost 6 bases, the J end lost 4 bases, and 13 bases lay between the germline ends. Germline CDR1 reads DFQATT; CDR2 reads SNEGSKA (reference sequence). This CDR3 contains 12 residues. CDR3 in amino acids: CSALGGVYEQYF. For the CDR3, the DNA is TGCAGTGCCCTTGGAGGGGTGTACGAGCAGTACTTC.

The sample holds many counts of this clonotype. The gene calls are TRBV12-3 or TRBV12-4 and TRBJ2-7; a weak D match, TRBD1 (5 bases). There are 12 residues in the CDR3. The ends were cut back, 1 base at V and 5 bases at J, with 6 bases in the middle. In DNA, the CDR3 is TGTGCCAGCAGTTTAGGGGGCGACGAGCAGTACTTC. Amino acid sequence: CASSLGGDEQYF.

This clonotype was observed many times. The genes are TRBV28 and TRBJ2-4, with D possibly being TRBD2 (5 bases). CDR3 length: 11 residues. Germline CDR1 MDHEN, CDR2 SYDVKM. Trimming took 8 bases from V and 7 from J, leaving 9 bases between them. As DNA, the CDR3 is TGTGCCAGCGGGAGATTGAACATTCAGTACTTC. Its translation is CASGRLNIQYF.

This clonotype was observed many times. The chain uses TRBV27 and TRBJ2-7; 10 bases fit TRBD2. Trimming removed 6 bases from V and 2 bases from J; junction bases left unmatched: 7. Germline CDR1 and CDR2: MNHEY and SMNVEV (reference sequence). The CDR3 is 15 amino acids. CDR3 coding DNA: TGTGCCAGCAGCCCGCTTCTAGCGGGAGCCTACGAGCAGTACTTC. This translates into CASSPLLAGAYEQYF.

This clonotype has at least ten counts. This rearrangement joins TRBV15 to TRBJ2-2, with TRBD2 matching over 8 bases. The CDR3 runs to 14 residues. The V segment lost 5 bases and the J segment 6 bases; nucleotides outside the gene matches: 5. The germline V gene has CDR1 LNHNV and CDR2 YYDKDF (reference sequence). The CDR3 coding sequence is TGTGCCACCAGCGGTAGCGGGATTCCCGGGGAGCTGTTTTTT. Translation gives CATSGSGIPGELFF. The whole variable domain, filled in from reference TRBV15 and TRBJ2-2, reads DAMVIQNPRYQVTQFGKPVTLSCSQTLNHNVMYWYQQKSSQAPKLLFHYYDKDFNNEADTPDNFQSRRPNTSFCFLDIRSPGLGDTAMYLCATSGSGIPGELFFGEGSRLTVL.

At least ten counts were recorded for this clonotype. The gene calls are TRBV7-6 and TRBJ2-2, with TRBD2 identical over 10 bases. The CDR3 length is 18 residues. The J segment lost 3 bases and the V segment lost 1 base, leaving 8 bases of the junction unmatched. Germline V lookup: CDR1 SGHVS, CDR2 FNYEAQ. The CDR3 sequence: CASSLGWPSGRDTGELFF. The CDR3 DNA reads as TGTGCCAGCAGCTTAGGTTGGCCTAGCGGGAGAGACACCGGGGAGCTGTTTTTT.

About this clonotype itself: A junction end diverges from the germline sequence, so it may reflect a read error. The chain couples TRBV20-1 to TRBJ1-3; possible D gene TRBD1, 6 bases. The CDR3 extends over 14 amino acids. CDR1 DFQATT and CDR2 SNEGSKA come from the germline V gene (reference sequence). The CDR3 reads CSAPGRGAGNTISF. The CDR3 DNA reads TGCAGTGCGCCGGGACGGGGGGCTGGAAACACCATATCTTTT.

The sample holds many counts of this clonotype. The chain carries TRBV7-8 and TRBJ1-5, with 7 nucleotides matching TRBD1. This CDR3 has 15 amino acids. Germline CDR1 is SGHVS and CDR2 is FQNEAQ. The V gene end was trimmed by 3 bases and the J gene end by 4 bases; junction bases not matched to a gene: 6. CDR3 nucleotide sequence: TGTGCCAGCAGCTTCTTAACAGGGGAAAATCAGCCCCAGCATTTT. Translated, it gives CASSFLTGENQPQHF.

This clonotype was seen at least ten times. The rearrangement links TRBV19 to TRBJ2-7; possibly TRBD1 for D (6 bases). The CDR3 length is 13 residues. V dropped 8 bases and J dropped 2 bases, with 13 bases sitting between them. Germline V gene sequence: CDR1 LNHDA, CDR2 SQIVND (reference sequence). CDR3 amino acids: CASAPDSPYEQYF. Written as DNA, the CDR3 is TGTGCCAGTGCCCCGGACAGCCCCTACGAGCAGTACTTC. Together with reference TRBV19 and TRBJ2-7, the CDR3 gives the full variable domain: DGGITQSPKYLFRKEGQNVTLSCEQNLNHDAMYWYRQDPGQGLRLIYYSQIVNDFQKGDIAEGYSVSREKKESFPLTVTSAQKNPTAFYLCASAPDSPYEQYFGPGTRLTVT.

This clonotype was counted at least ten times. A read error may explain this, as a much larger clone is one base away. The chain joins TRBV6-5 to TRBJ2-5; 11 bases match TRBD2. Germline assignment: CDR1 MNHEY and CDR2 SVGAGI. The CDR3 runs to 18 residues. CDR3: CASSYSSLAGGLQETRYF. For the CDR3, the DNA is TGTGCCAGCAGTTACTCATCGCTAGCGGGAGGACTCCAAGAGACCCGGTACTTC.

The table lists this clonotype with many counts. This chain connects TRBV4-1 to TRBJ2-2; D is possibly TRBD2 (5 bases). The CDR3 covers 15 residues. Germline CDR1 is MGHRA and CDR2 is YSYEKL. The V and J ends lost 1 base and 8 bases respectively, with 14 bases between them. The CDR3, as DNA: TGCGCCAGCAGCCAAGTTCATGGAGGAATGGGGGAGCTGTTTTTT. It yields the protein CASSQVHGGMGELFF.

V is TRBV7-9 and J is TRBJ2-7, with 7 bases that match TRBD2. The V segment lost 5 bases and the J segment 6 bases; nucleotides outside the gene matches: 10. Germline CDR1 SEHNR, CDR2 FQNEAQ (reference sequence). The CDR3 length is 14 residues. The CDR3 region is CASSRGGGEGEQYF. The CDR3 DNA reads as TGTGCCAGCAGCCGCGGAGGAGGGGAGGGCGAGCAGTACTTC.

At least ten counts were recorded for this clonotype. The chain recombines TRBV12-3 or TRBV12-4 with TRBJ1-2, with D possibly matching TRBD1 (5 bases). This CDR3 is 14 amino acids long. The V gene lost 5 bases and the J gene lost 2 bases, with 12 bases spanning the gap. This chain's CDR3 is CASSRDGLNYGYTF. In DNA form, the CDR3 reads TGTGCCAGCAGTCGGGACGGATTGAACTATGGCTACACCTTC.

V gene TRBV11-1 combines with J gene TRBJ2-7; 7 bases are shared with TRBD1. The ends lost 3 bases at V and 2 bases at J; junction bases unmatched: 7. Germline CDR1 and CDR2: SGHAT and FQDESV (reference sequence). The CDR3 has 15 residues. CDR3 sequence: CASSFQGGSAYEQYF. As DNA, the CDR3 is TGTGCCAGCAGCTTTCAAGGGGGCAGCGCCTACGAGCAGTACTTC.

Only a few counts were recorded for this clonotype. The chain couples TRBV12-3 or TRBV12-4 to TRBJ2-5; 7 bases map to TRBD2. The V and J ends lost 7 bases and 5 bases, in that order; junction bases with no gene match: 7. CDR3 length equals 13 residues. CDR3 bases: TGTGCCAGCACCCTGGGGAGGGTTGAGACCCAGTACTTC. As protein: CASTLGRVETQYF.

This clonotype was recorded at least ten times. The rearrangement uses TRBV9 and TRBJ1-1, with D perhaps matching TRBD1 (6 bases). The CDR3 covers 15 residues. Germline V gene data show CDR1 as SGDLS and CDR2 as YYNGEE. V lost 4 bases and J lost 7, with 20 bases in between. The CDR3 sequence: CASSPVGGGAGEAFF. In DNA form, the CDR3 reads TGTGCCAGCAGCCCCGTCGGGGGGGGGGCGGGTGAAGCTTTCTTT.

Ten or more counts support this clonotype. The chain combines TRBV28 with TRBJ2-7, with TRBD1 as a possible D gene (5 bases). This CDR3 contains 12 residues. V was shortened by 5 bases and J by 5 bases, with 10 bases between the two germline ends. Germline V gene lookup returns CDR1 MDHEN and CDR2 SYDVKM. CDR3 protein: CASSIQGNEQYF. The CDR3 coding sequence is TGTGCCAGCAGTATTCAGGGTAACGAGCAGTACTTC. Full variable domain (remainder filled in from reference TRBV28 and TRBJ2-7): DVKVTQSSRYLVKRTGEKVFLECVQDMDHENMFWYRQDPGLGLRLIYFSYDVKMKEKGDIPEGYSVSREKKERFSLILESASTNQTSMYLCASSIQGNEQYFGPGTRLTVT.

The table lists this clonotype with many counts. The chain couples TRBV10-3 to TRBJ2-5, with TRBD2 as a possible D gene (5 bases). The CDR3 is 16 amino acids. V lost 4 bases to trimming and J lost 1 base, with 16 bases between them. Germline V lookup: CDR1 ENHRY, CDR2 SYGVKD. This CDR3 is CAISGGWLAGQETQYF. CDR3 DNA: TGTGCCATCAGTGGAGGCTGGCTAGCTGGCCAAGAGACCCAGTACTTC.

The DNA for the CDR3 is TGCAGTGTTCGGACTAGCGTCTACGAGCAGTACTTC. As protein: CSVRTSVYEQYF. The genes are TRBV20-1 and TRBJ2-7; 9 bases are shared with TRBD2. The V and J ends lost 7 bases and 3 bases, in that order; junction bases with no gene match: 4. From germline, CDR1 is DFQATT and CDR2 SNEGSKA (reference sequence). The CDR3 has 12 residues.